These T cell receptor beta chains were read from a single sample in a study of vaccination and CD4 T cells after COVID-19. TCRdb re-called the PCR reads with MiXCR, one entry per CDR3 protein. The sample includes about 20,000 distinct CDR3 sequences, roughly 70% of them seen just once. Antigen specificity for these receptors is unknown. Sequences were obtained from CD4+ T cells from blood, cultured in vitro. The source is a human donor who had recovered from COVID-19. CDR3s include the opening cysteine and the closing phenylalanine or tryptophan. Fields, in order: D gene, J gene, clone size, CDR3 length, V gene, CDR3 DNA, CDR3 protein. A D gene is named only where the DNA matches it firmly. Rows give clone size only sometimes, using once, few, many, or a class for an expanded clone.

>NA|TRBJ1-1|NA|15|TRBV25-1
TGTGCCAGCAGTGATAGTCCGGGGATGAGCACTGAAGCTTTCTTT
CASSDSPGMSTEAFF
>TRBD1|TRBJ1-6|NA|14|TRBV5-1
TGCGCCAGCAGACCGACAGGGGGGCATTCACCCCTCCACTTT
CASRPTGGHSPLHF
>TRBD2|TRBJ2-3|once|18|TRBV7-8
TGTGCCAGCAGCCAAGGGCGACTAGCGGGAGTTGTTACAGATACGCAGTATTTT
CASSQGRLAGVVTDTQYF
>TRBD2|TRBJ2-7|once|16|TRBV20-1
TGCTCGACCCAAGGGACTAGCGGAAAGAGCTCCTACGAGCAGTACTTC
CSTQGTSGKSSYEQYF
>TRBD1|TRBJ2-1|NA|14|TRBV2
TGTGCCGGACAGAGGGACAGCTCCTACAATGAGCAGTTCTTC
CAGQRDSSYNEQFF
>NA|TRBJ2-1|NA|18|TRBV20-1
TGCAGTGCTTCCGGGACTTCTCCCGTCCGAAGAACGTACAATGAGCAGTTCTTC
CSASGTSPVRRTYNEQFF
>TRBD1|TRBJ1-2|NA|17|TRBV6-1
TGTGCCAGCAGTCTCTCCAGACAGGGAATACATAACTATGGCTACACCTTC
CASSLSRQGIHNYGYTF
>NA|TRBJ1-2|NA|16|TRBV30
TGTGCCTGGGGATGGAGGGTCAAGGAGGGTTTATGTGGCTACACCTTC
CAWGWRVKEGLCGYTF
>NA|TRBJ1-5|NA|14|TRBV30
TGTGCCTGGAGTGTACTTGTTTCCAATCAGCCCCAGCATTTT
CAWSVLVSNQPQHF
>NA|TRBJ1-5|NA|12|TRBV28
TGTGCCAGCAATACAGGGACTCAGCCCCAGCATTTT
CASNTGTQPQHF
>TRBD2|TRBJ2-3|NA|16|TRBV7-2
TGTGCCAGCAGCTTACGGTCCGGGACTAACACAGATACGCAGTATTTT
CASSLRSGTNTDTQYF
>TRBD2|TRBJ2-7|NA|15|TRBV20-1
TGCAGTGCGTCAACTAGCGGGAGGGCCGAGTACGAGCAGTACTTC
CSASTSGRAEYEQYF
>TRBD1|TRBJ1-5|NA|15|TRBV19
TGTGCCAGTAGGACCGGACAGGGTAGCAATCAGCCCCAGCATTTT
CASRTGQGSNQPQHF
>TRBD2|TRBJ2-7|once|14|TRBV28
TGTGCCAGCAGTTCGGATAGCGGGAGGAACGAGCAGTACTTC
CASSSDSGRNEQYF
>NA|TRBJ1-2|NA|15|TRBV19
TGTGCCAGTATAGAGCTGGGCCCGGGGACTGGTGGCTACACCTTC
CASIELGPGTGGYTF
>TRBD2|TRBJ2-2|NA|15|TRBV6-1
TGTGCCAGCAGTGAAATGGTAGCGGGAGTACGGGAGCTGTTTTTT
CASSEMVAGVRELFF
>NA|TRBJ1-3|NA|14|TRBV28
TGTGCCAGCAGTTTATGGGGTTCTGGAAACACCATATATTTT
CASSLWGSGNTIYF
>TRBD1|TRBJ2-6|NA|17|TRBV28
TGTGCCAGCAGTTTCACAGGGGACCTCTCTGGGGCCAACGTCCTGACTTTC
CASSFTGDLSGANVLTF
>TRBD1|TRBJ2-1|NA|15|TRBV19
TGTGCCAGTAGTCCCGGGACAGGGGGTTACAATGAGCAGTTCTTC
CASSPGTGGYNEQFF
>TRBD1|TRBJ1-1|NA|13|TRBV20-1
TGCAGGGGAAACAGGGGAGTAACCACTGAAGCTTTCTTT
CRGNRGVTTEAFF
>NA|TRBJ2-3|NA|17|TRBV21-1
TGTGCCAGCAGCAAGGTCCTAGCGGGGGGACTCGGGGATACGCAGTATTTT
CASSKVLAGGLGDTQYF
>NA|TRBJ1-5|NA|14|TRBV7-2
TGTGCCAGCAGCTCGACAGCCGTCAATCAGCCCCAGCATTTT
CASSSTAVNQPQHF
>NA|TRBJ2-7|few|15|TRBV7-2
TGTGCCAGCAGCTTAGTGGCGGGGTCCTCCTACGAGCAGTACTTC
CASSLVAGSSYEQYF
>TRBD1|TRBJ2-5|NA|13|TRBV27
TGTGCCAGCAGTTCCGGCAGGGGGGAGACCCAGTACTTC
CASSSGRGETQYF
>NA|TRBJ2-7|NA|16|TRBV20-1
TGCAGTGCCAACCCGGTCGTTGGGACGACAGATTACGAGCAGTACTTC
CSANPVVGTTDYEQYF
>TRBD1|TRBJ1-2|NA|15|TRBV28
TGTGCCAGCAGCACCGCTAACACTGACAGGGCTGGCTACACCTTC
CASSTANTDRAGYTF
>TRBD2|TRBJ2-3|NA|15|TRBV6-1
TGTGCCAGCAGTGCCCAGCGGGGGGCCACAGATACGCAGTATTTT
CASSAQRGATDTQYF
>NA|TRBJ1-1|few|14|TRBV7-6
TGTGCCAGCAGCTTAACGGGGTCGAACACTGAAGCTTTCTTT
CASSLTGSNTEAFF
>NA|TRBJ1-3|NA|19|TRBV7-5
NA
CISVPEAPRSDPSGNTIYF
>NA|TRBJ1-1|few|16|TRBV27
TGTGCCAGCAGTGGACGGGGGGGCTCGACGGGCACTGAAGCTTTCTTT
CASSGRGGSTGTEAFF
>NA|TRBJ1-6|NA|15|TRBV27
TGTGCCAGCAGTTCCCGGGTGGGATTTGAATCACCCCTCCACTTT
CASSSRVGFESPLHF
>TRBD2|TRBJ2-1|once|15|TRBV7-2
TGTGCCAGCAGCTTAGGTCTAGCGGGAGTCAGGGAGCAGTTCTTC
CASSLGLAGVREQFF
>NA|TRBJ1-3|NA|16|TRBV20-1
TGCAGTGCGAGCGGGACATCGGATAGCTCTGGAAACACCATATATTTT
CSASGTSDSSGNTIYF
>NA|TRBJ1-5|once|17|TRBV20-1
TGCAGTGCTAGAGATAGGGCAGGGAGGGGAGGCAATCAGCCCCAGCATTTT
CSARDRAGRGGNQPQHF
>NA|TRBJ1-1|NA|15|TRBV12-3/TRBV12-4
TGTGCCAGCAGCCCGGACAGTGGGGGGCACACTGAAGCTTTCTTT
CASSPDSGGHTEAFF
>TRBD1|TRBJ1-1|NA|15|TRBV27
TGTGCCAGCAGGACACCGGGACAGGGGAACACTGAAGCTTTCTTT
CASRTPGQGNTEAFF
>NA|TRBJ1-6|NA|15|TRBV9
TGTGCCAGCAGCGCCGCCGGGACGGGGAATTCACCCCTCCACTTT
CASSAAGTGNSPLHF
>NA|TRBJ2-2|NA|15|TRBV23-1
TGCGCCAGCACCCTTTTAGGGCCGGGCACCGGGGAGCTGTTTTTT
CASTLLGPGTGELFF
>TRBD2|TRBJ2-2|NA|16|TRBV20-1
TGCAGTGCTAGACTAGCGGGGCGAACATTAACCGGGGAGCTGTTTTTT
CSARLAGRTLTGELFF
>NA|TRBJ1-2|NA|13|TRBV6-1
TGTGCCAGCATCCAAGACAGTCGCTATGGCTACACCTTC
CASIQDSRYGYTF
>NA|TRBJ1-5|few|20|TRBV7-2
TGTGCCAGCAGCTCCCTCCCGCTCGGTCGGCCCGCAATATTCAATCAGCCCCAGCATTTT
CASSSLPLGRPAIFNQPQHF
>NA|TRBJ1-2|NA|11|TRBV6-2/TRBV6-3
TGTGCCAGCAGTTACGGGGCTGGCTACACCTTC
CASSYGAGYTF
>NA|TRBJ1-3|few|13|TRBV20-1
TGCAGTGCTAGAAAAGGGGCTGGAAACACCATATATTTT
CSARKGAGNTIYF
>NA|TRBJ2-1|NA|14|TRBV28
TGTGCCAGCAGTTTAAAATTGGAGGGGCATGAGCAGTTCTTC
CASSLKLEGHEQFF
>TRBD1|TRBJ1-5|NA|14|TRBV6-1
TGTGCCAGTCGACAGGGGGCGCTTGGGGAGCCCCAGCATTTT
CASRQGALGEPQHF
>TRBD1|TRBJ1-2|NA|13|TRBV7-2
TGTGCCAGCAACGACAGGGTCGCCTATGGCTACACCTTC
CASNDRVAYGYTF